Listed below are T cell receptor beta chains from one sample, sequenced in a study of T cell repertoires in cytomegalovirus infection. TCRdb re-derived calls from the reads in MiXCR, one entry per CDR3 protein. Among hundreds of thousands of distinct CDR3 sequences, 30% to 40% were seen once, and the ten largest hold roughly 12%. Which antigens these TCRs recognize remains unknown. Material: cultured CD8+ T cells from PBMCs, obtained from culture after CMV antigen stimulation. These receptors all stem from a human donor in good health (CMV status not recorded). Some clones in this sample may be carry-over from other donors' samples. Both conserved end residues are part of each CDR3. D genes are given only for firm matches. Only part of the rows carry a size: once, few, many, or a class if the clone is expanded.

CDR3 protein: CSARAGSQPQHF
CDR3 DNA: TGCAGTGCTAGAGCGGGTAGTCAGCCCCAGCATTTT
J gene: TRBJ1-5
clone size: NA
D gene: NA
V gene: TRBV20-1

CDR3 protein: CASSTRSGVYNEQFF
CDR3 DNA: TGTGCTAGCAGCACGAGGAGCGGCGTCTACAATGAGCAGTTCTTC
J gene: TRBJ2-1
clone size: NA
D gene: NA
V gene: TRBV7-6

CDR3 protein: CASSIESGGASTDTQYF
CDR3 DNA: TGTGCCAGTAGTATTGAAAGCGGGGGGGCTAGCACAGATACGCAGTATTTT
J gene: TRBJ2-3
clone size: few
D gene: TRBD2
V gene: TRBV19

CDR3 protein: CASSIDGSGANVLTF
CDR3 DNA: TGTGCCAGTAGTATTGACGGCTCTGGGGCCAACGTCCTGACTTTC
J gene: TRBJ2-6
clone size: few
D gene: NA
V gene: TRBV19

CDR3 protein: CASSFNHEQYF
CDR3 DNA: TGTGCCAGCAGTTTTAACCACGAGCAGTACTTC
J gene: TRBJ2-7
clone size: few
D gene: NA
V gene: TRBV27

CDR3 protein: CASSLTRGLLSYYSNQPQHF
CDR3 DNA: TGTGCCAGCAGTTTAACGAGGGGCCTTCTGAGCTATTATAGCAATCAGCCCCAGCATTTT
J gene: TRBJ1-5
clone size: few
D gene: NA
V gene: TRBV28

CDR3 protein: CASSLAGDRGPATNEKLFF
CDR3 DNA: TGTGCCAGCAGCTTAGCGGGGGACAGGGGGCCTGCAACTAATGAAAAACTGTTTTTT
J gene: TRBJ1-4
clone size: NA
D gene: TRBD1
V gene: TRBV7-9

CDR3 protein: CASIREGQGSRNEQFF
CDR3 DNA: TGTGCCAGCATCCGCGAGGGACAGGGGAGCCGCAATGAGCAGTTCTTC
J gene: TRBJ2-1
clone size: few
D gene: TRBD1
V gene: TRBV2

CDR3 protein: CASSMSPSSYNEQFF
CDR3 DNA: TGTGCCAGTAGTATGTCACCGAGCTCCTACAATGAGCAGTTCTTC
J gene: TRBJ2-1
clone size: NA
D gene: NA
V gene: TRBV19

CDR3 protein: CAIRTISEGRLNTGELFF
CDR3 DNA: TGTGCCATCAGGACCATCAGTGAGGGGCGGTTAAACACCGGGGAGCTGTTTTTT
J gene: TRBJ2-2
clone size: NA
D gene: NA
V gene: TRBV10-3

CDR3 protein: CASSHGGADGYTF
CDR3 DNA: TGCGCCAGCAGTCACGGGGGGGCTGATGGCTACACCTTC
J gene: TRBJ1-2
clone size: NA
D gene: NA
V gene: TRBV4-1

CDR3 protein: CSASATGTGRYNEQFF
CDR3 DNA: TGCAGTGCTAGCGCAACCGGGACAGGTCGATACAATGAGCAGTTCTTC
J gene: TRBJ2-1
clone size: few
D gene: TRBD1
V gene: TRBV20-1

CDR3 protein: CASSPSSDRGRANEKLFF
CDR3 DNA: TGTGCCAGCAGCCCCTCGTCGGACAGGGGTCGCGCTAATGAAAAACTGTTTTTT
J gene: TRBJ1-4
clone size: NA
D gene: TRBD1
V gene: TRBV6-1

CDR3 protein: CASSDGGDLHF
CDR3 DNA: TGTGCCAGCAGTGACGGGGGGGACCTCCACTTT
J gene: TRBJ1-6
clone size: few
D gene: NA
V gene: TRBV6-4

CDR3 protein: CASSLSTGVEAFF
CDR3 DNA: TGTGCCAGCAGTTTGTCGACAGGGGTTGAAGCTTTCTTT
J gene: TRBJ1-1
clone size: many
D gene: TRBD1
V gene: TRBV27

CDR3 protein: CASSPSTGANTRELFF
CDR3 DNA: TGTGCCAGCAGCCCCTCCACCGGGGCGAACACCAGGGAGCTGTTTTTT
J gene: TRBJ2-2
clone size: NA
D gene: NA
V gene: TRBV27

CDR3 protein: CASSLAVAGVNTGELFF
CDR3 DNA: TGTGCCAGCAGCTTGGCCGTAGCGGGGGTGAACACCGGGGAGCTGTTTTTT
J gene: TRBJ2-2
clone size: NA
D gene: TRBD2
V gene: TRBV5-4

CDR3 protein: CASSVDRGKNSPLHF
CDR3 DNA: TGTGCCAGCAGCGTAGATAGGGGCAAGAATTCACCCCTCCACTTT
J gene: TRBJ1-6
clone size: NA
D gene: NA
V gene: TRBV9

CDR3 protein: CASSRGQGARTGELFF
CDR3 DNA: TGTGCCAGCAGTAGGGGACAGGGGGCGCGGACCGGGGAGCTGTTTTTT
J gene: TRBJ2-2
clone size: NA
D gene: TRBD1
V gene: TRBV6-1

CDR3 protein: CSVHDPGNTIYF
CDR3 DNA: TGCAGCGTCCATGACCCTGGAAACACCATATATTTT
J gene: TRBJ1-3
clone size: few
D gene: NA
V gene: TRBV29-1

CDR3 protein: CASSFTGQGETQYF
CDR3 DNA: TGTGCCAGCAGCTTTACGGGACAGGGAGAGACCCAGTACTTC
J gene: TRBJ2-5
clone size: many
D gene: TRBD1
V gene: TRBV7-2

CDR3 protein: CAISESGQGIYEQYF
CDR3 DNA: TGTGCCATCAGTGAGTCGGGACAGGGAATCTACGAGCAGTACTTC
J gene: TRBJ2-7
clone size: NA
D gene: TRBD1
V gene: TRBV10-3

CDR3 protein: CATSDRQRPYEQYF
CDR3 DNA: TGTGCCACCAGTGACCGACAGCGTCCCTACGAGCAGTACTTC
J gene: TRBJ2-7
clone size: NA
D gene: NA
V gene: TRBV24-1

CDR3 protein: CASSYDAGDYEQYF
CDR3 DNA: TGTGCCAGCAGTTACGACGCCGGGGACTACGAGCAGTACTTC
J gene: TRBJ2-7
clone size: few
D gene: NA
V gene: TRBV6-5

CDR3 protein: CASSQDRPQYNSPLHF
CDR3 DNA: TGCGCCAGCAGCCAAGATCGGCCCCAATATAATTCACCCCTCCACTTT
J gene: TRBJ1-6
clone size: few
D gene: NA
V gene: TRBV4-1

CDR3 protein: CASSQASLSDTQYF
CDR3 DNA: TGCGCCAGCAGCCAAGCATCTTTATCGGATACGCAGTATTTT
J gene: TRBJ2-3
clone size: NA
D gene: NA
V gene: TRBV4-3

CDR3 protein: CASSLYTGPYNEQFF
CDR3 DNA: TGTGCCAGCAGTTTATACACGGGGCCCTACAATGAGCAGTTCTTC
J gene: TRBJ2-1
clone size: NA
D gene: NA
V gene: TRBV27

CDR3 protein: CSARDSGNTIYF
CDR3 DNA: TGCAGCGCCCGAGACTCTGGAAACACCATATATTTT
J gene: TRBJ1-3
clone size: NA
D gene: NA
V gene: TRBV29-1

CDR3 protein: CASRQGRRSYTEAFF
CDR3 DNA: TGTGCCAGTAGGCAAGGCAGACGGTCTTACACTGAAGCTTTCTTT
J gene: TRBJ1-1
clone size: NA
D gene: NA
V gene: TRBV19

CDR3 protein: CASSERRRSSYEQYF
CDR3 DNA: TGTGCCAGCAGTGAAAGGCGGCGGAGCTCCTACGAGCAGTACTTC
J gene: TRBJ2-7
clone size: many
D gene: NA
V gene: TRBV6-1

CDR3 protein: CASSHTQGETQYF
CDR3 DNA: TGTGCCAGCAGCCACACCCAAGGGGAGACCCAGTACTTC
J gene: TRBJ2-5
clone size: NA
D gene: NA
V gene: TRBV14

CDR3 protein: CASSETIQIRTGELFF
CDR3 DNA: TGTGCCAGCAGTGAAACGATACAGATTCGTACCGGGGAGCTGTTTTTT
J gene: TRBJ2-2
clone size: few
D gene: NA
V gene: TRBV2

CDR3 protein: CSARDPSGPGVAKNIQYF
CDR3 DNA: TGCAGTGCTAGAGATCCCTCCGGGCCAGGGGTTGCCAAAAACATTCAGTACTTC
J gene: TRBJ2-4
clone size: few
D gene: NA
V gene: TRBV20-1

CDR3 protein: CASSPLILAGGNYNEQFF
CDR3 DNA: TGTGCCAGCAGTCCACTTATTCTAGCGGGGGGAAACTACAATGAGCAGTTCTTC
J gene: TRBJ2-1
clone size: few
D gene: TRBD2
V gene: TRBV27

CDR3 protein: CAISEFRGKDTEAFF
CDR3 DNA: TGTGCCATCAGTGAGTTCAGGGGTAAGGACACTGAAGCTTTCTTT
J gene: TRBJ1-1
clone size: NA
D gene: NA
V gene: TRBV10-3

CDR3 protein: CASFGGLANTGELFF
CDR3 DNA: TGTGCCAGCTTTGGAGGACTCGCGAACACCGGGGAGCTGTTTTTT
J gene: TRBJ2-2
clone size: NA
D gene: NA
V gene: TRBV7-9

CDR3 protein: CASSLSETQYF
CDR3 DNA: TGTGCCAGCAGCTTAAGCGAGACCCAGTACTTC
J gene: TRBJ2-5
clone size: medium-sized
D gene: NA
V gene: TRBV7-9

CDR3 protein: CASSQAASGGAQETQYF
CDR3 DNA: TGCGCCAGCAGCCAGGCGGCCAGCGGGGGTGCGCAAGAGACCCAGTACTTC
J gene: TRBJ2-5
clone size: NA
D gene: TRBD2
V gene: TRBV4-1

CDR3 protein: CASRAGTGANYGYTF
CDR3 DNA: TGTGCCAGCAGGGCCGGGACAGGTGCTAACTATGGCTACACCTTC
J gene: TRBJ1-2
clone size: NA
D gene: TRBD1
V gene: TRBV6-6

CDR3 protein: CASSFPGSLLYNEQFF
CDR3 DNA: TGTGCCAGCAGTTTCCCCGGCAGTCTTCTCTACAATGAGCAGTTCTTC
J gene: TRBJ2-1
clone size: NA
D gene: NA
V gene: TRBV12-3/TRBV12-4

CDR3 protein: CANSYRQWEYF
CDR3 DNA: TGTGCCAACAGTTACCGACAGTGGGAGTACTTC
J gene: TRBJ2-7
clone size: NA
D gene: NA
V gene: TRBV6-1

CDR3 protein: CASWGLGPNTGELFF
CDR3 DNA: TGTGCCAGTTGGGGACTGGGACCAAACACCGGGGAGCTGTTTTTT
J gene: TRBJ2-2
clone size: few
D gene: NA
V gene: TRBV19

CDR3 protein: CASSFGTRLHF
CDR3 DNA: TGTGCCAGCAGTTTTGGGACTAGGCTGCACTTC
J gene: TRBJ2-7
clone size: NA
D gene: TRBD2
V gene: TRBV12-3/TRBV12-4

CDR3 protein: CASNQAITGGSYNEQFF
CDR3 DNA: TGCGCCAGCAACCAAGCCATTACAGGGGGGTCGTACAATGAGCAGTTCTTC
J gene: TRBJ2-1
clone size: NA
D gene: TRBD1
V gene: TRBV4-3

CDR3 protein: CASSFGSSGGAWADTQYF
CDR3 DNA: TGTGCCAGCAGCTTCGGGTCTAGCGGGGGGGCGTGGGCAGATACGCAGTATTTT
J gene: TRBJ2-3
clone size: many
D gene: TRBD2
V gene: TRBV7-2

CDR3 protein: CASSQEEVRGDTEAFF
CDR3 DNA: TGCGCCAGCAGCCAAGAAGAAGTCAGGGGGGATACTGAAGCTTTCTTT
J gene: TRBJ1-1
clone size: few
D gene: TRBD1
V gene: TRBV4-1

CDR3 protein: CASSYIVPVGSNQPQHF
CDR3 DNA: TGTGCCAGCAGTTATATCGTTCCGGTCGGGAGCAATCAGCCCCAGCATTTT
J gene: TRBJ1-5
clone size: NA
D gene: NA
V gene: TRBV6-1

CDR3 protein: CASSQDTSWGYGYTF
CDR3 DNA: TGTGCCAGCAGCCAAGATACTAGTTGGGGCTATGGCTACACCTTC
J gene: TRBJ1-2
clone size: NA
D gene: NA
V gene: TRBV4-2

CDR3 protein: CASSQETGVGNIQYF
CDR3 DNA: TGCGCCAGCAGCCAAGAAACGGGAGTCGGGAACATTCAGTACTTC
J gene: TRBJ2-4
clone size: few
D gene: NA
V gene: TRBV4-1

CDR3 protein: CASSPVPPGIRTDTQYF
CDR3 DNA: TGTGCCAGCAGTCCTGTCCCCCCGGGGATCCGCACAGATACGCAGTATTTT
J gene: TRBJ2-3
clone size: few
D gene: NA
V gene: TRBV12-3/TRBV12-4

CDR3 protein: CASSLPQGPNTGELFF
CDR3 DNA: TGTGCCAGCAGTTTACCCCAGGGGCCCAACACCGGGGAGCTGTTTTTT
J gene: TRBJ2-2
clone size: NA
D gene: NA
V gene: TRBV12-3/TRBV12-4

CDR3 protein: CASTRNWEFATNEKLFF
CDR3 DNA: TGTGCCAGCACCCGAAATTGGGAGTTTGCAACTAATGAAAAACTGTTTTTT
J gene: TRBJ1-4
clone size: few
D gene: NA
V gene: TRBV12-3/TRBV12-4

CDR3 protein: CASTLLATDTQYF
CDR3 DNA: TGTGCCAGCACCCTTCTGGCCACAGATACGCAGTATTTT
J gene: TRBJ2-3
clone size: NA
D gene: NA
V gene: TRBV6-2/TRBV6-3

CDR3 protein: CASSLAQGGEEKLFF
CDR3 DNA: TGCGCCAGCAGCTTGGCTCAGGGTGGAGAAGAAAAACTGTTTTTT
J gene: TRBJ1-4
clone size: NA
D gene: NA
V gene: TRBV5-1

CDR3 protein: CASSRDSSTDTQYF
CDR3 DNA: TGTGCCAGCAGCCGGGATTCTAGCACAGATACGCAGTATTTT
J gene: TRBJ2-3
clone size: many
D gene: NA
V gene: TRBV28

CDR3 protein: CASRKPGATSGNTIYF
CDR3 DNA: TGTGCCAGCAGGAAGCCAGGGGCCACCTCTGGAAACACCATATATTTT
J gene: TRBJ1-3
clone size: NA
D gene: NA
V gene: TRBV12-3/TRBV12-4

CDR3 protein: CASSQDRVGRIAKNIQYF
CDR3 DNA: TGCGCCAGCAGCCAAGATCGGGTAGGGAGGATAGCCAAAAACATTCAGTACTTC
J gene: TRBJ2-4
clone size: many
D gene: NA
V gene: TRBV4-3

CDR3 protein: CASSEEDGVSVVGVDTQYF
CDR3 DNA: TGTGCCAGCAGTGAAGAGGACGGGGTGTCGGTTGTAGGTGTGGATACGCAGTATTTT
J gene: TRBJ2-3
clone size: NA
D gene: NA
V gene: TRBV6-1

CDR3 protein: CASRRPGQTSYNEQFF
CDR3 DNA: TGTGCCAGCAGAAGACCGGGACAGACCTCCTACAATGAGCAGTTCTTC
J gene: TRBJ2-1
clone size: NA
D gene: TRBD1
V gene: TRBV7-2